This TCR beta chain was captured in a study of blood T cell repertoires in COVID-19. About the research overall: T cells, B-cell-depleted T cells, or PBMCs provided the cDNA or gDNA that served as material.

With V trimmed by 5 bases and J by 3 bases, 7 bases remained unmatched. CDR3 length: 15 amino acids. Germline V gene sequence: CDR1 KGHSH, CDR2 LQKENI. The method was immunoSEQ multiplex PCR; TCRdb's version includes in-frame clones alone and lacks a portion of them. The data contain under 250,000 clones, 75% to 90% of them singletons. Sequencing was performed on PBMCs or T cells enriched from blood (not recorded which). The rearrangement links TRBV18 to TRBJ1-1; TRBD1 aligns across 9 bases. The receptor was derived from a woman between 18 and 30 years old in a cohort exposed to, infected with or recovered from COVID-19 (not recorded which). The CDR3 DNA sequence: TGTGCCAGCTCAGTTACAGGGGGCTTAGACACTGAAGCTTTCTTT. Residues: CASSVTGGLDTEAFF.